One and the same sample provided the 29 T cell receptor beta chains below, sequenced in a study of T cell repertoires in cytomegalovirus infection. MiXCR was run by TCRdb on the reads, yielding one entry per CDR3 protein. Of some 440,000 distinct CDR3 sequences listed, approximately 32% are singletons. The sequenced sample consisted of PBMCs. The source is a human donor in good health (CMV status not recorded). Some clones in this sample may be carry-over from other donors' samples.

This clonotype turned up a few times. The chain uses TRBV7-9 and TRBJ2-3; D is ambiguous. This CDR3 contains 14 residues. Trimming cost V 0 bases and J 4 bases, with 8 bases left between them. CDR1 SEHNR and CDR2 FQNEAQ come from the germline V gene (reference sequence). For the CDR3, the DNA is TGTGCCAGCAGCTTAGCTTTGACTGCAGATACGCAGTATTTT. Amino acid sequence: CASSLALTADTQYF.

This clonotype was observed many times. This chain joins TRBV5-6 and TRBJ1-5; a weak D match, TRBD1 (5 bases). V was clipped by 6 bases and J by 4 bases, with 14 bases between them. Germline V CDR1 and CDR2: SGHDT, YYEEEE. This CDR3 spans 14 amino acids. CDR3 DNA: TGTGCCAGCACCAAACGACAGAGGAATCAGCCCCAGCATTTT. Its translation: CASTKRQRNQPQHF. Based on the CDR3 plus reference TRBV5-6 and TRBJ1-5, the full variable domain is DAGVTQSPTHLIKTRGQQVTLRCSPKSGHDTVSWYQQALGQGPQFIFQYYEEEERQRGNFPDRFSGHQFPNYSSELNVNALLLGDSALYLCASTKRQRNQPQHFGDGTRLSIL.

The chain recombines TRBV20-1 with TRBJ2-7; the match to TRBD2 covers 11 bases. Germline trimming cut 6 bases from V and 4 bases from J; bases unmatched to any gene: 14. Germline-derived CDR1 and CDR2 are DFQATT and SNEGSKA (reference sequence). This CDR3 comprises 16 residues. In DNA form, the CDR3 reads TGCAGTGCCACCCCACTAGCGGGGGCGTCGAGTTACGAGCAGTACTTC. Protein product: CSATPLAGASSYEQYF.

The chain recombines TRBV29-1 with TRBJ1-1; unclear D gene. This CDR3 has 11 amino acids. The V gene's germline CDR1 is SQVTM and CDR2 ANQGSEA. Trimming stripped 1 base from V and 8 bases from J, with 8 bases between. CDR3 in amino acids: CSVEGRGEAFF. The CDR3 DNA sequence: TGCAGCGTTGAAGGGCGCGGAGAAGCTTTCTTT.

The sample holds a few counts of this clonotype. This CDR3 reads CASSLGETGGNQPQHF. In nucleotides, the CDR3 is TGTGCCAGCAGCTTAGGGGAGACAGGGGGCAATCAGCCCCAGCATTTT. V usage is TRBV7-6 and J usage is TRBJ1-5, with TRBD1 matching 8 bases. Per the germline V gene, CDR1 is SGHVS and CDR2 is FNYEAQ. The V segment lost 1 base and the J segment 2 bases; nucleotides outside the gene matches: 4. This CDR3 region has 16 residues.

The chain combines TRBV6-6 with TRBJ1-2; a possible D gene is TRBD1 (6 bases). The length of the CDR3 is 13 residues. Per germline, CDR1 MNHNY and CDR2 SVGAGI (reference sequence). V lost 7 bases, J lost 8 bases, and 17 bases lay in between. The CDR3 spells CASNGTPGGGYTF. CDR3 sequence (DNA): TGTGCCAGCAACGGGACACCTGGAGGGGGCTACACCTTC.

This chain links TRBV7-9 with TRBJ2-1; D is undetermined. Germline-derived CDR1 and CDR2 are SEHNR and FQNEAQ (reference sequence). The CDR3 spans 15 residues. V was cut by 2 bases and J by 3 bases, with 11 bases left in between. As DNA, the CDR3 is TGTGCCAGCAGCTTAACCCTGAAGATCTACAATGAGCAGTTCTTC. Protein product: CASSLTLKIYNEQFF.

This clonotype was seen more than once but under ten times. The chain has TRBV25-1 and TRBJ1-6; maybe TRBD1 (5 bases). Germline loops: CDR1 MGHDK, CDR2 SYGVNS. The germline V and J ends were trimmed by 1 base and 2 bases, with 9 bases remaining between them. The CDR3 spans 16 residues. The CDR3: CASSELGGTYNSPLHF. The DNA for the CDR3 is TGTGCCAGCAGTGAATTGGGGGGGACCTATAATTCACCCCTCCACTTT.

This chain links TRBV10-3 with TRBJ1-2; the D gene is possibly TRBD1 (5 bases). The V end was cut by 8 bases, the J end by 8 bases, with 18 bases between. CDR1 and CDR2 from the germline V gene are ENHRY and SYGVKD. The CDR3 loop spans 13 amino acids. The CDR3 sequence is CAIGRGDGGGYTF. CDR3 coding DNA: TGTGCCATCGGCCGGGGGGACGGAGGAGGCTACACCTTC.

This clonotype was counted between two and nine times. The chain links TRBV6-2 or TRBV6-3 to TRBJ2-3, with 7 bases matching TRBD2. The CDR3 has 19 residues. Per the germline V gene, CDR1 is MNHEY and CDR2 is SVGEGT. V shed 0 bases and J 3 bases; nucleotides not matched to a gene: 15. This CDR3 reads CASSYSVGKRGADTDTQYF. The CDR3 region has the DNA TGTGCCAGCAGTTACTCCGTGGGTAAGCGGGGAGCCGATACAGATACGCAGTATTTT.

This clonotype has at least ten counts. This rearrangement joins TRBV7-2 to TRBJ1-6; 8 bases align to TRBD1. V trimming: 5 bases; J trimming: 7 bases; junction bases outside the gene matches: 4. Germline V gene sequence: CDR1 SGHTA, CDR2 FQGNSA. This CDR3 comprises 14 residues. CDR3 loop: CASSHGTGNSPLHF. CDR3 in DNA: TGTGCCAGCAGCCACGGGACAGGCAATTCACCCCTCCACTTT.

The J gene is TRBJ1-2, the V gene TRBV12-3 or TRBV12-4, with a tentative D call TRBD1 (6 bases). The CDR3 is made up of 14 amino acids. V shed 6 bases and J shed 3 bases, with 14 bases lying between them. CDR3 nucleotide sequence: TGTGCCAGCAGACAAACAGGGAGTTACTATGGCTACACCTTC. This sequence encodes CASRQTGSYYGYTF.

The rearrangement links TRBV2 to TRBJ1-2, with D possibly matching TRBD1 (5 bases). The germline V gene has CDR1 SNHLY and CDR2 FYNNEI. The length of the CDR3 is 13 residues. V was cut by 1 base and J by 8 bases, with 11 bases left in between. CDR3 sequence reads: CASSEGGVQGYTF. DNA for the CDR3: TGTGCCAGCAGTGAAGGGGGGGTGCAAGGCTACACCTTC.

This clonotype was seen ten or more times. CDR3 residues: CAISEFGPGTSGSRETEQFF. Here the CDR3 DNA reads TGTGCCATCAGTGAGTTCGGGCCCGGGACTAGCGGCTCCCGGGAGACTGAGCAGTTCTTC. V and J are TRBV10-3 and TRBJ2-1, with 11 bases lining up with TRBD2. J gave up 9 bases and V 1 base, and 20 bases lay outside the gene matches. Germline CDR1 is ENHRY and CDR2 is SYGVKD. The CDR3 runs 20 residues.

The genes are TRBV20-1 and TRBJ2-5; TRBD2 matches 13 bases. The CDR3 contains 16 residues. CDR1 and CDR2 from the germline V gene are DFQATT and SNEGSKA (reference sequence). The trim removed 0 bases at V and 1 base at J, leaving 2 bases unmatched. CDR3 loop: CSAREGLAGAQETQYF. The DNA of the CDR3 is TGCAGTGCTAGAGAAGGACTAGCGGGGGCCCAAGAGACCCAGTACTTC.

This clonotype was seen ten or more times. The rearrangement links TRBV7-6 to TRBJ2-1; TRBD2 matches at 8 bases. In germline, CDR1 is SGHVS, CDR2 FNYEAQ. This CDR3 spans 16 amino acids. Losses at the gene ends were 2 bases for V and 9 bases for J; bases not matched to a gene: 12. CDR3 coding DNA: TGTGCCAGCAGCTTAAGATGGCGGGGGGCCCAGGGTGAGCAGTTCTTC. Encoded protein: CASSLRWRGAQGEQFF.

In its sample, this clonotype was seen a few times. The rearrangement uses TRBV29-1 and TRBJ1-1; D may be TRBD1 (5 bases). This CDR3 is 10 amino acids long. Germline values: CDR1 SQVTM, CDR2 ANQGSEA. V gave up 6 bases and J gave up 8 bases, with 10 bases separating them. The CDR3 nucleotides read TGCAGCGTAGGACACGAGGAAGCTTTCTTT. Protein sequence: CSVGHEEAFF.

This clonotype was counted between two and nine times. The chain couples TRBV6-1 to TRBJ2-1; D is possibly TRBD1 (6 bases). This CDR3 comprises 14 residues. CDR1 is MNHNS and CDR2 is SASEGT in the germline V gene. Trimming removed 8 bases at V and 2 bases at J, with 13 bases between. CDR3 in amino acids: CASAGVAAYNEQFF. The CDR3 nucleotides are TGTGCCAGCGCAGGGGTGGCGGCCTACAATGAGCAGTTCTTC.

Ten or more counts support this clonotype. The V call is TRBV7-6, the J call TRBJ2-1; TRBD2 might be the D (5 bases). CDR1 and CDR2 (germline): SGHVS, FNYEAQ. This CDR3 contains 15 residues. V was pared by 5 bases and J by 0 bases, with 11 bases between. CDR3 DNA: TGTGCCAGCAGCACGAGCGGAAGCTCCTACAATGAGCAGTTCTTC. Translation gives CASSTSGSSYNEQFF.

V is TRBV28 and J is TRBJ1-5; 7 bases are shared with TRBD1. V lost 7 bases, J lost 3 bases, and 15 bases stayed unmatched. CDR1 and CDR2 (germline): MDHEN, SYDVKM. The CDR3 consists of 17 residues. CDR3 DNA: TGTGCCAGCATCCCCCCCTTAGGGGACAGCCTCAATCAGCCCCAGCATTTT. Translating gives CASIPPLGDSLNQPQHF.

The table lists this clonotype with a few counts. The gene calls are TRBV19 and TRBJ1-5; D gene uncertain. Germline CDR1 and CDR2: LNHDA and SQIVND (reference sequence). The germline V and J ends were trimmed by 5 bases and 9 bases, with 11 bases remaining between them. The CDR3 is 12 residues long. The CDR3 sequence is CASSLISRPQHF. The CDR3 DNA sequence: TGTGCCAGTAGTTTAATCAGTAGGCCCCAGCATTTT.

This clonotype was counted only a few times. This sequence joins TRBV7-9 and TRBJ2-7; D not certain. Germline V gene sequence: CDR1 SEHNR, CDR2 FQNEAQ (reference sequence). Trimming cost V 3 bases and J 4 bases, with 7 bases left between them. The CDR3 loop spans 12 amino acids. The CDR3 nucleotides are TGTGCCAGCAGCTTTTCCGTTTACGAGCAGTACTTC. Its protein product is CASSFSVYEQYF.

The V gene is TRBV28, the J gene TRBJ1-1, with D possibly matching TRBD1 (6 bases). Trimming pared 3 bases from V and 7 bases from J, leaving 15 bases between. CDR3 length equals 14 residues. Germline lookup yields CDR1 MDHEN and CDR2 SYDVKM. The CDR3 nucleotides read TGTGCCAGCAGTTTCGCTGGGACAAGTTATGAAGCTTTCTTT. Translating gives CASSFAGTSYEAFF.

The chain is built from TRBV6-6 and TRBJ1-2, with D perhaps matching TRBD1 (6 bases). Trimming removed 5 bases from V and 10 bases from J, with 17 bases in between. Germline V gene data show CDR1 as MNHNY and CDR2 as SVGAGI (reference sequence). This CDR3 spans 13 amino acids. This chain's CDR3 is CASSELGRGDYTF. Here the CDR3 DNA reads TGTGCCAGCAGTGAGTTGGGCAGGGGCGACTACACCTTC.

Turning to this clonotype: It is likely a read error, because the conserved phenylalanine at the end of the CDR3 is missing. The V and J genes are TRBV5-1 and TRBJ2-1; D is undetermined. The V and J ends lost 2 bases and 6 bases respectively, with 9 bases between them. Germline V gene data show CDR1 as SGHRS and CDR2 as YFSETQ. The CDR3 runs to 13 residues. The CDR3 DNA reads as TGCGCCAGCAGCTTTATCCGAGGCAATGAGCAGTTCATC. Amino acid sequence: CASSFIRGNEQFI.

This clonotype has just a few counts. The V gene is TRBV12-5, the J gene TRBJ2-1; possibly TRBD2 for D (5 bases). Germline values: CDR1 LGHNT, CDR2 FRNRAP. The ends were cut back, 5 bases at V and 6 bases at J, with 14 bases in the middle. The CDR3 spans 14 residues. This CDR3 is CASGPELGVNEQFF. The CDR3 DNA reads TGTGCTAGTGGTCCCGAACTAGGAGTCAATGAGCAGTTCTTC.

As regards this clonotype: Its ends do not fully match the called genes, so a read error is possible. The chain combines TRBV7-9 with TRBJ1-6; D might be TRBD1 (5 bases). Germline CDR1 reads SEHNR; CDR2 reads FQNEAQ (reference sequence). The CDR3 is 16 amino acids. The CDR3 DNA sequence: TGTGCAAGCATCCCTCAGGGAAGCTCCTATAATTCACCCCTCCACTTT. Translating gives CASIPQGSSYNSPLHF.

This clonotype appeared once. The gene calls are TRBV29-1 and TRBJ1-1; D is ambiguous. This CDR3 is built from 15 residues. Looked up from germline, CDR1 is SQVTM and CDR2 is ANQGSEA. V was trimmed by 4 bases and J by 1 base, leaving 16 bases between them. CDR3 in amino acids: CSVGSGMSPNTEAFF. CDR3 DNA sequence: TGCAGCGTTGGTTCGGGGATGAGCCCGAACACTGAAGCTTTCTTT.

This rearrangement joins TRBV30 to TRBJ1-2; TRBD1 is a possible D gene (5 bases). Trimming took 0 bases from V and 6 from J, leaving 20 bases between them. CDR3 length: 16 residues. CDR1 and CDR2 from the germline V gene are GTSNPN and SVGIG (reference sequence). The CDR3 protein is CAWSVQDTPRPNGYTF. DNA of the CDR3: TGTGCCTGGAGTGTTCAGGACACCCCGCGACCAAATGGCTACACCTTC.